The entry that follows covers one T cell receptor (beta chain) sequence. No antigen is known for it. The source of the sample is a study of CD8+CD57+ T cells in acquired aplastic anemia. Study-wide findings and caveats: Comparison of patients with controls identified almost 30 shared CD8+ CDR3 sequences. Controls did not differ significantly from patients in CD8+ Simpson's diversity.

Both TCR beta VDJ combination and CDR3 sequence profiling were carried out. Genomic DNA was the template for this profiling. A single record per CDR3 protein comes from TCRdb applying MiXCR to the reads. Here the sample spans about 210,000 distinct CDR3 sequences, roughly 55% being singletons. Trimming took 5 bases from V and 3 from J; bases not matched to a gene: 11. This CDR3 region has 16 residues. In germline, CDR1 is SEHNR, CDR2 FQNEAQ (reference sequence). This TCR came from a human donor in good health. The chain uses TRBV7-9 and TRBJ2-7; 9 bases map to TRBD2. Sample: sorted CD4+, CD8+, or CD8+CD57+ T cells (not recorded which) from PBMCs. The CDR3 is CASSRPSAGGRYEQYF. The DNA of the CDR3 is TGTGCCAGCAGCCGACCTAGCGCGGGAGGGCGCTACGAGCAGTACTTC.